The 26 T cell receptor beta chains in this list originate from one sample, sequenced in a study of cytomegalovirus exposure and HLA in healthy donors. A multiplex PCR was run with 60 Vbeta primers and 13 Jbeta primers. Libraries were prepared by immunoSEQ multiplex PCR; TCRdb keeps only in-frame clonotypes and omits some of them. This sample has about 140,000 clones; roughly 80% occur once, and the top ten carry under 4.5%. Sequencing was performed on PBMCs. The receptors come from a man aged 40-55 years in good health and CMV-seropositive.

This clone appeared once. The rearrangement uses TRBV5-5 and TRBJ2-7; 7 bases agree with TRBD1. Germline trimming cut 3 bases from V and 0 bases from J; bases unmatched to any gene: 12. Germline V gene sequence: CDR1 SGHKS, CDR2 YYEKEE (reference sequence). The CDR3 is 17 residues long. The CDR3 DNA is TGTGCCAGCAGCTCGAGGCTGGGACAGACGAGCTCCTACGAGCAGTACTTC. Translating it yields CASSSRLGQTSSYEQYF.

Note on this clone: Compared with germline, one end of the junction differs, possibly owing to a read error. V is TRBV5-4 and J is TRBJ1-2; D not resolved. The CDR3 is made up of 14 amino acids. Per the germline V gene, CDR1 is SGHNT and CDR2 is YYREEE (reference sequence). In DNA, the CDR3 is TGCGCCAGCAGCCAAGATCGGGGAAGTGATGGCTACACCTTC. Amino acid sequence: CASSQDRGSDGYTF.

With respect to this clone: A read error may account for a junction end that differs from germline. The rearrangement uses TRBV27 and TRBJ2-3; TRBD1 aligns across 7 bases. This CDR3 has 15 amino acids. In germline, CDR1 is MNHEY, CDR2 SMNVEV (reference sequence). Here the CDR3 DNA reads TGTACCAGCCCCCGACGGGGACAGAACACAGATACGCAGTATTTT. Protein: CTSPRRGQNTDTQYF.

This sequence joins TRBV6-1 and TRBJ2-3; unclear D gene. Germline V lookup: CDR1 MNHNS, CDR2 SASEGT. Trimming cost V 4 bases and J 5 bases, with 4 bases left between them. The CDR3 covers 11 residues. In DNA form, the CDR3 reads TGTGCCAGCAGTGGCGAAGATACGCAGTATTTT. This sequence encodes CASSGEDTQYF.

This clone was recorded only once. This chain uses TRBV10-3 with TRBJ1-2; 9 bases align to TRBD1. The CDR3 sequence is 17 residues long. V gave up 6 bases and J gave up 4 bases; unmatched junction bases: 15. CDR1 is ENHRY and CDR2 is SYGVKD in the germline V gene. CDR3 DNA sequence: TGTGCCATCAGCCCATCCTCAAGGGACAGGGTTGCCTATGGCTACACCTTC. This encodes CAISPSSRDRVAYGYTF.

This rearrangement joins TRBV7-9 to TRBJ1-5, with D perhaps matching TRBD1 (5 bases). Trimming took off 3 bases at V and 0 bases at J, with 9 bases between the two ends. The CDR3 length is 15 residues. The germline V gene has CDR1 SEHNR and CDR2 FQNEAQ (reference sequence). In DNA form, the CDR3 reads TGTGCCAGCAGCTTGGCAGGGATTAGCAATCAGCCCCAGCATTTT. It specifies CASSLAGISNQPQHF.

V is TRBV5-1 and J is TRBJ2-5; TRBD2 agrees at 10 bases. This CDR3 is 16 amino acids long. The ends lost 0 bases at V and 1 base at J; junction bases unmatched: 3. Germline V gives CDR1 SGHRS, CDR2 YFSETQ. In nucleotides, the CDR3 is TGCGCCAGCAGCTTGGCAGCGGGAGGGGGCCAAGAGACCCAGTACTTC. Translating it yields CASSLAAGGGQETQYF.

The V gene is TRBV7-3, the J gene TRBJ2-2, with D possibly being TRBD2 (6 bases). Germline CDR1 is SGHTA and CDR2 is FQGTGA. This CDR3 region has 14 residues. The V and J ends lost 3 bases and 4 bases respectively, with 9 bases between them. CDR3 bases: TGTGCCAGCAGCTTTGCGGGAAGCACCGGGGAGCTGTTTTTT. This encodes CASSFAGSTGELFF.

The chain couples TRBV12-5 to TRBJ1-5; TRBD1 might be the D (5 bases). V lost 1 base to trimming and J lost 7 bases, with 23 bases between them. This CDR3 is 18 amino acids long. The germline V gene encodes CDR1 LGHNT and CDR2 FRNRAP. The CDR3 DNA follows: TGTGCTAGTGGTTTGGCTTCCAAAACCTCAAGGGGTTACCAGCCCCAGCATTTT. As protein: CASGLASKTSRGYQPQHF.

The chain joins TRBV10-3 to TRBJ2-1, with 9 bases matching TRBD2. Germline V gene data show CDR1 as ENHRY and CDR2 as SYGVKD. The length of the CDR3 is 16 residues. V trimming: 6 bases; J trimming: 8 bases; junction bases outside the gene matches: 14. The CDR3 spells CAIREGLASHRDEQFF. Here the CDR3 DNA reads TGTGCCATCAGGGAGGGACTAGCTTCCCACCGGGATGAGCAGTTCTTC.

The chain joins TRBV7-8 to TRBJ2-2, with no clear D. The V gene lost 5 bases and the J gene lost 5 bases, with 6 bases spanning the gap. This CDR3 contains 12 residues. Germline values: CDR1 SGHVS, CDR2 FQNEAQ. CDR3 nucleotides: TGTGCCAGCAGCCCCGTTACCGGGGAGCTGTTTTTT. Its translation is CASSPVTGELFF.

The chain recombines TRBV7-8 with TRBJ2-1; 14 bases are a match to TRBD2. The CDR3 runs 16 residues. V was pared by 5 bases and J by 9 bases, with 9 bases of the junction left unmatched. CDR1 is SGHVS and CDR2 is FQNEAQ in the germline V gene. The CDR3 DNA reads TGTGCCAGCAGCCAACTTGGGACTAGCGGGAGTGGTGAGCAGTTCTTC. Translation gives CASSQLGTSGSGEQFF.

The chain combines TRBV10-2 with TRBJ1-2; 10 bases map to TRBD1. The CDR3 extends over 13 amino acids. The germline V gene encodes CDR1 WSHSY and CDR2 SAAADI. Trimming removed 8 bases from V and 8 bases from J; junction bases left unmatched: 8. The CDR3 DNA is TGCGCCAGCTCAACCGGGACAGGGGTCGGCTACACCTTC. Protein: CASSTGTGVGYTF.

This clone was detected only a few times. This chain connects TRBV2 to TRBJ1-4, with D possibly matching TRBD1 (5 bases). Trimming shortened V by 6 bases and J by 4 bases, and 12 bases separated the two germline ends. The germline V gene has CDR1 SNHLY and CDR2 FYNNEI. This CDR3 region has 14 residues. The CDR3: CASRSATDNEKLFF. The CDR3 DNA follows: TGTGCCAGCAGGAGTGCGACAGATAATGAAAAACTGTTTTTT.

This clone has a handful of counts. V is TRBV6-6 and J is TRBJ2-5; 8 nucleotides line up with TRBD2. This CDR3 is 13 amino acids long. CDR1 is MNHNY, CDR2 SVGAGI, per germline (reference sequence). The trim removed 6 bases at V and 7 bases at J, leaving 7 bases unmatched. CDR3 nucleotide sequence: TGTGCCAGCAGCACCGGGACTAGGGGGACCCAGTACTTC. It codes for CASSTGTRGTQYF.

The chain employs TRBV30 and TRBJ2-7; weak D call: TRBD1 (5 bases). CDR1 is GTSNPN, CDR2 SVGIG, per germline (reference sequence). The CDR3 has 13 amino acids. Deletions cut 3 bases from V and 1 base from J, with 10 bases between. CDR3 region: CAWSGQGSYEQYF. CDR3 DNA: TGTGCCTGGAGCGGGCAGGGTTCCTACGAGCAGTACTTC.

V gene TRBV5-6 combines with J gene TRBJ2-3, with 7 bases identical to TRBD1. Trimming took 0 bases from V and 6 from J; bases not matched to a gene: 10. The CDR3 sequence is 16 residues long. The germline CDR1 and CDR2 sequences are SGHDT and YYEEEE. The chain's CDR3 is CASSLGTGLPSDTQYF. Here the CDR3 DNA reads TGTGCCAGCAGCTTGGGGACAGGCCTCCCTTCGGATACGCAGTATTTT.

The V and J genes are TRBV28 and TRBJ2-3, with D perhaps TRBD1 (6 bases). This CDR3 contains 15 residues. V lost 2 bases, J lost 4 bases, and 13 bases lay in between. Germline V CDR1 and CDR2: MDHEN, SYDVKM. The CDR3 DNA follows: TGTGCCAGCAGTTTAGGGGGCGGTCTGTCAGATACGCAGTATTTT. Translation: CASSLGGGLSDTQYF.

The chain recombines TRBV6-5 with TRBJ1-5; D call uncertain. CDR1 is MNHEY, CDR2 SVGAGI, per germline. The CDR3 sequence is 15 residues long. Trimming cost V 7 bases and J 1 base, with 14 bases left between them. DNA for the CDR3: TGTGCCAGCACCCCGAGCTATTACAGCAATCAGCCCCAGCATTTT. Its protein is CASTPSYYSNQPQHF.

The gene calls are TRBV5-1 and TRBJ1-4, with unresolved D. The V end was cut by 4 bases, the J end by 7 bases, with 20 bases between. The germline V gene encodes CDR1 SGHRS and CDR2 YFSETQ. The CDR3 has 16 amino acids. DNA for the CDR3: TGCGCCAGCAGCCCCTTGGAGGCGGTCAGTAGTGAAAAACTGTTTTTT. Encoded protein: CASSPLEAVSSEKLFF.

The rearrangement uses TRBV14 and TRBJ2-2; TRBD2 is a possible D gene (5 bases). This CDR3 has 15 amino acids. Germline loops: CDR1 SGHDN, CDR2 FVKESK. With 0 bases removed from V and 4 bases from J, the gap between germline ends came to 9 bases. CDR3 DNA sequence: TGTGCCAGCAGCCAAGAGCCGGACTTCACCGGGGAGCTGTTTTTT. The encoded protein is CASSQEPDFTGELFF.

V and J are TRBV7-2 and TRBJ1-5; D not resolved. The CDR3 sequence is 13 residues long. Germline values: CDR1 SGHTA, CDR2 FQGNSA. Trimming removed 5 bases at V and 9 bases at J, with 14 bases between. CDR3: CASSQLPPGPQHF. The CDR3 nucleotides read TGTGCCAGCAGCCAACTTCCCCCTGGGCCCCAGCATTTT.

The V and J genes are TRBV2 and TRBJ1-1, with 7 bases identical to TRBD1. The CDR3 spans 15 residues. Germline trimming cut 1 base from V and 3 bases from J; bases unmatched to any gene: 5. Germline V gene lookup returns CDR1 SNHLY and CDR2 FYNNEI. CDR3 sequence: CASSEETGQYTEAFF. In nucleotides, the CDR3 is TGTGCCAGCAGTGAAGAGACAGGGCAGTACACTGAAGCTTTCTTT.

The count of this clone is one. The chain recombines TRBV5-1 with TRBJ2-7; no definite D call. Germline loops: CDR1 SGHRS, CDR2 YFSETQ. Trimming cost V 0 bases and J 2 bases, with 9 bases left between them. This CDR3 comprises 14 residues. CDR3 nucleotide sequence: TGCGCCAGCAGCTTGGGTACAGAAACCTACGAGCAGTACTTC. Translation: CASSLGTETYEQYF.

The chain carries TRBV21-1 and TRBJ2-3; TRBD2, the table's D call, lacks a check against the DNA. TRBV21-1 is recorded as a pseudogene. The CDR3 extends over 17 amino acids. The DNA for the CDR3 is TGTGCCAGCAGCAACCTAGGACTAGCGGGAGTAACAGATACGCAGTATTTT. This codes for CASSNLGLAGVTDTQYF.

The chain has TRBV2 and TRBJ1-2; the D gene is possibly TRBD1 (6 bases). Germline CDR1 SNHLY, CDR2 FYNNEI. Trimming left V 4 bases short and J 0 bases short, with 12 bases between. This CDR3 spans 15 amino acids. The CDR3 loop reads CASSVSKGANYGYTF. In DNA, the CDR3 is TGTGCCAGCAGTGTCTCTAAGGGGGCTAACTATGGCTACACCTTC. Filled out from reference TRBV2 and TRBJ1-2, the complete variable domain reads EPEVTQTPSHQVTQMGQEVILRCVPISNHLYFYWYRQILGQKVEFLVSFYNNEISEKSEIFDDQFSVERPDGSNFTLKIRSTKLEDSAMYFCASSVSKGANYGYTFGSGTRLTVV.